These 8 T cell receptor beta chains were sequenced from one sample in a study of PD-1 blockade in classical Hodgkin lymphoma. TCRdb's copy holds only in-frame clones and misses some; the assay was immunoSEQ multiplex PCR. The sample comprises 11,000 to 15,000 clones, 80% to 90% of which are singletons, and under 30% rests with the top ten. All patients experienced relapse after autologous stem cell transplantation, and brentuximab vedotin exposure was variable. The sample in question was peripheral blood mononuclear cells (PBMCs), obtained before the second cycle of nivolumab. All receptors derive from a human donor with classical Hodgkin lymphoma.

The CDR3 coding sequence is TGCAGTGCTAAGGGGCCTGACGAGCAGTACTTC. This translates into CSAKGPDEQYF. The chain uses TRBV20-1 and TRBJ2-7; D possibly corresponds to TRBD1 (5 bases). The V gene lost 4 bases and the J gene lost 5 bases, with 9 bases spanning the gap. CDR3 length equals 11 residues. Germline-derived CDR1 and CDR2 are DFQATT and SNEGSKA (reference sequence).

The V and J genes are TRBV10-3 and TRBJ2-7; 9 positions match TRBD1. The V segment lost 2 bases and the J segment 5 bases; nucleotides outside the gene matches: 13. Germline V gene data show CDR1 as ENHRY and CDR2 as SYGVKD. This CDR3 is built from 17 residues. The CDR3 nucleotides are TGTGCCATCAGTGAGATTGTATCCGGGACAGGGTCGAACGAGCAGTACTTC. The encoded protein is CAISEIVSGTGSNEQYF.

The chain is built from TRBV7-6 and TRBJ2-7; D unresolved. This CDR3 has 13 amino acids. V lost 5 bases and J lost 5, with 13 bases in between. Germline CDR1 and CDR2: SGHVS and FNYEAQ. This chain's CDR3 is CASSHRALDEQYF. Here the CDR3 DNA reads TGTGCCAGCAGCCATAGGGCCCTCGACGAGCAGTACTTC.

This chain uses TRBV7-9 with TRBJ2-3; no definite D call. The ends were cut back, 5 bases at V and 4 bases at J, with 4 bases in the middle. The germline gives CDR1 SEHNR, CDR2 FQNEAQ (reference sequence). This CDR3 contains 11 residues. The CDR3 protein is CASSQSDTQYF. The CDR3 DNA reads as TGTGCCAGCAGCCAGTCAGATACGCAGTATTTT.

This rearrangement joins TRBV5-1 to TRBJ2-7; D is uncertain. CDR3 length equals 15 residues. Germline V gene sequence: CDR1 SGHRS, CDR2 YFSETQ. The V and J ends lost 0 bases and 0 bases respectively, with 10 bases between them. CDR3 sequence: CASSLGIWSSYEQYF. CDR3 in DNA: TGCGCCAGCAGCTTGGGAATCTGGAGCTCCTACGAGCAGTACTTC.

V is TRBV5-6 and J is TRBJ1-1; D remains ambiguous. The V end lost 0 bases, the J end lost 5 bases, and 14 bases lay between the germline ends. The CDR3 is 15 amino acids. The germline CDR1 and CDR2 sequences are SGHDT and YYEEEE. CDR3 DNA: TGTGCCAGCAGCTTGGTTCCGGGTATAAGGACTGAAGCTTTCTTT. Amino acid sequence: CASSLVPGIRTEAFF.

The chain employs TRBV19 and TRBJ1-2; a possible D gene is TRBD1 (6 bases). Trimming took off 3 bases at V and 10 bases at J, with 24 bases between the two ends. This CDR3 region has 16 residues. CDR1 is LNHDA and CDR2 is SQIVND in the germline V gene (reference sequence). The CDR3 sequence is CASSIGTRGQGLSYTF. In DNA form, the CDR3 reads TGTGCCAGTAGTATTGGGACCCGGGGGCAGGGGCTCTCCTACACCTTC. Together with reference TRBV19 and TRBJ1-2, the CDR3 gives the full variable domain: DGGITQSPKYLFRKEGQNVTLSCEQNLNHDAMYWYRQDPGQGLRLIYYSQIVNDFQKGDIAEGYSVSREKKESFPLTVTSAQKNPTAFYLCASSIGTRGQGLSYTFGSGTRLTVV.

The chain carries TRBV5-5 and TRBJ2-3; D possibly corresponds to TRBD1 (5 bases). CDR3 size: 15 residues. Trimming shortened V by 0 bases and J by 0 bases, and 8 bases separated the two germline ends. Germline loops: CDR1 SGHKS, CDR2 YYEKEE (reference sequence). The CDR3 sequence is CASSLGGPSTDTQYF. Written as DNA, the CDR3 is TGTGCCAGCAGCTTGGGGGGCCCTAGCACAGATACGCAGTATTTT.